This T cell receptor beta chain appears in the sequencing data of a study of blood T cell repertoires in COVID-19. Participant reports of clinical history set cohort assignment. The method was immunoSEQ multiplex PCR; TCRdb's version includes in-frame clones alone and lacks a portion of them. The sample lists about 140,000 clones, over 80% occurring once. Sequencing was done on a sample of PBMCs or T cells enriched from blood (not recorded which). The sequence was collected from a man aged 60 to 69 who had recovered from COVID-19.

CDR3 loop: CATSRGEGDNEQFF. For the CDR3, the DNA is TGTGCCACCAGCAGAGGGGAGGGGGACAATGAGCAGTTCTTC. This chain uses TRBV15 with TRBJ2-1; D may be TRBD2 (7 bases). The V gene lost 1 base and the J gene lost 5 bases, with 9 bases spanning the gap. Germline V CDR1 and CDR2: LNHNV, YYDKDF (reference sequence). The CDR3 loop spans 14 amino acids.